What follows are 12 T cell receptor beta chains derived from one specimen sequenced in a study of cytomegalovirus exposure and HLA in healthy donors. This PCR relied on a set of 60 Vbeta primers and 13 Jbeta primers. Libraries were prepared by immunoSEQ multiplex PCR; TCRdb keeps only in-frame clonotypes and omits some of them. Of about 90,000 clones in the sample, around 78% were seen once. The sequenced material came from PBMCs. Source of these receptors: a woman aged 35 to 49 in good health and CMV-seropositive.

This clone was observed a handful of times. V is TRBV6-1 and J is TRBJ2-1; 10 bases map to TRBD2. The ends lost 4 bases at V and 4 bases at J; junction bases unmatched: 1. Looked up from germline, CDR1 is MNHNS and CDR2 is SASEGT. The CDR3 spans 14 residues. The CDR3 DNA sequence: TGTGCCAGCAGTGCACTAGCGGGGTACAATGAGCAGTTCTTC. It yields the protein CASSALAGYNEQFF.

J is TRBJ2-5 and V is TRBV7-9, with 8 bases aligning to TRBD2. V shed 5 bases, J shed 4 bases, and the junction held 9 bases outside the gene matches. CDR3 size: 15 residues. Germline CDR1 and CDR2: SEHNR and FQNEAQ (reference sequence). CDR3 sequence: CASSPGLAPPETQYF. The CDR3 DNA reads as TGTGCCAGCAGCCCCGGACTAGCACCCCCAGAGACCCAGTACTTC. Together with reference TRBV7-9 and TRBJ2-5, the CDR3 gives the full variable domain: DTGVSQNPRHKITKRGQNVTFRCDPISEHNRLYWYRQTLGQGPEFLTYFQNEAQLEKSRLLSDRFSAERPKGSFSTLEIQRTEQGDSAMYLCASSPGLAPPETQYFGPGTRLLVL.

This clone showed up just a few times. The V gene is TRBV7-2, the J gene TRBJ2-4, with 11 nucleotides matching TRBD2. Germline V CDR1 and CDR2: SGHTA, FQGNSA. The V segment lost 8 bases and the J segment 6 bases; nucleotides outside the gene matches: 9. The CDR3 runs to 15 residues. CDR3 sequence (DNA): TGTGCCAGCGGTGATGGGACTAGCGGACTAAACATTCAGTACTTC. Protein: CASGDGTSGLNIQYF.

This clone appeared once. The gene calls are TRBV19 and TRBJ1-3; D perhaps matches TRBD1 (5 bases). The germline gives CDR1 LNHDA, CDR2 SQIVND (reference sequence). Trimming removed 5 bases at V and 4 bases at J, with 15 bases between. The CDR3 sequence is 15 residues long. The CDR3 loop reads CASSSLIGAGNTIYF. The CDR3 nucleotides are TGTGCCAGTAGTTCATTAATTGGGGCCGGAAACACCATATATTTT.

V is TRBV6-5 and J is TRBJ2-1, with 9 bases aligning to TRBD2. The V gene's germline CDR1 is MNHEY and CDR2 SVGAGI. CDR3 length: 15 residues. V was pared by 10 bases and J by 3 bases, with 10 bases of the junction left unmatched. Here the CDR3 reads CATTRREGDYNEQFF. The CDR3 DNA reads as TGTGCCACCACGAGGCGGGAGGGTGACTACAATGAGCAGTTCTTC.

This clone appeared once. The gene calls are TRBV18 and TRBJ2-1; 7 bases align to TRBD1. There are 13 residues in the CDR3. Trimming removed 4 bases from V and 7 bases from J; junction bases left unmatched: 4. Germline V gene data show CDR1 as KGHSH and CDR2 as LQKENI. The CDR3 is CASSQGTENEQFF. The CDR3 DNA is TGTGCCAGCTCACAAGGGACAGAAAATGAGCAGTTCTTC.

The rearrangement links TRBV29-1 to TRBJ1-4, with 10 bases identical to TRBD1. The V segment lost 4 bases and the J segment 3 bases; nucleotides outside the gene matches: 11. This CDR3 comprises 17 residues. Germline assignment: CDR1 SQVTM and CDR2 ANQGSEA. Here the CDR3 DNA reads TGCAGCGTTGTCAAGTGGACAGGGGGTTTATCTAATGAAAAACTGTTTTTT. This translates into CSVVKWTGGLSNEKLFF.

In its sample, this clone was seen a few times. This chain joins TRBV7-9 and TRBJ1-5, with 9 bases matching TRBD1. With V trimmed by 5 bases and J by 2 bases, 10 bases remained unmatched. The CDR3 is 17 residues long. Looked up from germline, CDR1 is SEHNR and CDR2 is FQNEAQ (reference sequence). CDR3 protein: CASSPGQGGRGNQPQHF. The CDR3 nucleotides are TGTGCCAGCAGCCCGGGACAGGGTGGTAGGGGCAATCAGCCCCAGCATTTT. Complete variable domain (other parts from reference TRBV7-9 and TRBJ1-5): DTGVSQNPRHKITKRGQNVTFRCDPISEHNRLYWYRQTLGQGPEFLTYFQNEAQLEKSRLLSDRFSAERPKGSFSTLEIQRTEQGDSAMYLCASSPGQGGRGNQPQHFGDGTRLSIL.

This clone was seen more than once but under ten times. V is TRBV7-6 and J is TRBJ2-2; TRBD1 agrees at 8 bases. Germline-derived CDR1 and CDR2 are SGHVS and FNYEAQ. The CDR3 runs to 16 residues. V was pared by 1 base and J by 1 base, with 2 bases of the junction left unmatched. The CDR3 DNA reads TGTGCCAGCAGCTTAGAGGGGACAGGGAACACCGGGGAGCTGTTTTTT. This codes for CASSLEGTGNTGELFF. The variable domain in full, with the rest retrieved from reference TRBV7-6 and TRBJ2-2, is GAGVSQSPRYKVTKRGQDVALRCDPISGHVSLYWYRQALGQGPEFLTYFNYEAQQDKSGLPNDRFSAERPEGSISTLTIQRTEQRDSAMYRCASSLEGTGNTGELFFGEGSRLTVL.

As concerns this clone: One end of the junction varies from germline; a read error may be responsible. The chain uses TRBV7-7 and TRBJ2-1; TRBD2 aligns across 11 bases. Germline V gives CDR1 SSHAT, CDR2 FNYEAQ (reference sequence). This CDR3 has 15 amino acids. The DNA of the CDR3 is TGTGCTAGCAGCCTCGGGACTAGCGGTGCCAATGAGCAGTTCTTC. Protein product: CASSLGTSGANEQFF.

V and J are TRBV9 and TRBJ2-5, with 12 bases identical to TRBD2. This CDR3 is built from 15 residues. The V gene end was trimmed by 3 bases and the J gene end by 5 bases; junction bases not matched to a gene: 5. Germline CDR1 SGDLS, CDR2 YYNGEE. The chain's CDR3 is CASSGGLAGVETQYF. The CDR3 DNA reads as TGTGCCAGCAGCGGGGGACTAGCGGGTGTGGAGACCCAGTACTTC.

This chain links TRBV6-1 with TRBJ2-7; D is perhaps TRBD1 (6 bases). Looked up from germline, CDR1 is MNHNS and CDR2 is SASEGT. The length of the CDR3 is 14 residues. V lost 5 bases, J lost 3 bases, and 14 bases lay in between. CDR3 DNA sequence: TGTGCCAGCAGTAGGGAACAGGGTGGCTACGAGCAGTACTTC. Its translation is CASSREQGGYEQYF.